This T cell receptor beta chain was sequenced during a study of cytomegalovirus exposure and HLA in healthy donors. General observations from the study: Clusters of TCRs from the first cohort tended to co-occur in the approximately 120 validation repertoires (as a later analysis found). Among TCR sequences, most were rare, though some public TCRs appeared in many donors.

This table comes from immunoSEQ multiplex PCR, and its TCRdb copy is limited to in-frame clones, with some not included. This repertoire shows roughly 150,000 clones, 80% to 95% found once; its top ten account for 0.6% to 0.8%. Note on this clone: Its antigen is currently unknown.

Sequencing input: PBMCs. This receptor was obtained from a man younger than 35 in good health and CMV-seronegative.

The CDR3 reads CASILAGGYETQYF. The CDR3 coding sequence is TGTGCCAGCATCCTAGCGGGGGGTTATGAGACCCAGTACTTC. V is TRBV6-1 and J is TRBJ2-5, with 11 bases aligning to TRBD2. With 7 bases clipped from V and 5 bases from J, the junction kept 6 bases outside the gene matches. The V gene's germline CDR1 is MNHNS and CDR2 SASEGT. This CDR3 has 14 residues.